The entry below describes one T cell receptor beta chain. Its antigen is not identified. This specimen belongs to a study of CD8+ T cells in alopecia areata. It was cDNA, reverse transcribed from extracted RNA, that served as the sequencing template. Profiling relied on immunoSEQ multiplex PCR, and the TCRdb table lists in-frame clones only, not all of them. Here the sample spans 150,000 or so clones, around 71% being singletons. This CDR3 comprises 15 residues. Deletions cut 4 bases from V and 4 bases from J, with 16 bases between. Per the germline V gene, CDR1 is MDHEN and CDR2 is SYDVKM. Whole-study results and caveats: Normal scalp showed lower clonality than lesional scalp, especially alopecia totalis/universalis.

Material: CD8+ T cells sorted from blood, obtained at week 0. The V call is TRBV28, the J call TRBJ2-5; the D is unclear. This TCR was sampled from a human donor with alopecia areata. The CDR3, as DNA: TGTGCCAGCAGTTCTCTCGGTAGGGCCGGAGAGACCCAGTACTTC. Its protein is CASSSLGRAGETQYF.